These T cell receptor beta chains were read from a single sample in a study of T cell clusters in autoimmune cytopenias. TCRdb reprocessed the multiplex PCR reads; each CDR3 protein has one entry and no DNA is given. The listing records about 3,500 distinct CDR3 sequences. The sample taken for sequencing was peripheral blood. Source of these receptors: a human donor with an autoimmune cytopenia or autoimmune hepatitis (not recorded which). Each CDR3 is given with its conserved first and last residue. Rows give clone size only sometimes, using once, few, many, or a class for an expanded clone.

clone size,V gene,J gene,CDR3 length,CDR3 protein
-,TRBV6-5,TRBJ2-7,12,CASEGPSYEQYF
-,TRBV7-6,TRBJ2-3,14,CASGLAGFTDTQYF
medium-sized,TRBV20-1,TRBJ2-5,15,CSARGGQGKQETQYF
-,TRBV6-1,TRBJ1-3,14,CASSLGTAGNTIYF
medium-sized,TRBV6-5,TRBJ2-2,15,CASSERMADTGELFF
medium-sized,TRBV6-2/TRBV6-3,TRBJ2-3,16,CASSYSRGGGLDTQYF
medium-sized,TRBV19,TRBJ1-1,13,CASSINWGTEAFF
-,TRBV5-4,TRBJ1-3,15,CASSLGGTTGNTIYF
-,TRBV11-3,TRBJ2-3,18,CASSGRVGGGQNTDTQYF
-,TRBV20-1,TRBJ2-7,14,CSAPRHPSSYEQYF
-,TRBV20-1,TRBJ1-2,16,CSATPGTGGWNYGYTF
medium-sized,TRBV6-6,TRBJ2-2,15,CASSMRGTNTGELFF
-,TRBV7-9,TRBJ1-1,18,CASSLFGPSILANTEAFF
medium-sized,TRBV5-5,TRBJ2-5,16,CASSGGGLAGRETQYF
-,TRBV4-3,TRBJ2-7,15,CASSQDGTSGYEQYF
-,TRBV5-6,TRBJ2-1,15,CASSLLAGALNEQFF
-,TRBV7-9,TRBJ2-1,15,CASSRGAGPYNEQFF
-,TRBV5-6,TRBJ1-4,14,CASSLQGGDEKLFF
medium-sized,TRBV30,TRBJ1-2,14,CAWKGTNRNYGYTF
medium-sized,TRBV15,TRBJ2-2,21,CATSRGGRDRGTRQSTGELFF
medium-sized,TRBV5-4,TRBJ1-6,16,CASSFLRDRGDSPLHF
large,TRBV15,TRBJ2-7,13,CATSRGSSYEQYF
-,TRBV12-3/TRBV12-4,TRBJ1-1,14,CASSRTGRNTEAFF
medium-sized,TRBV30,TRBJ2-5,12,CAWSVEGMTQYF
-,TRBV13,TRBJ1-4,15,CASRQGARTNKKLFF
-,TRBV5-1,TRBJ2-2,17,CASTPRTSGTNTGELFF
-,TRBV20-1,TRBJ2-1,14,CSARVGGVGNEQFF
medium-sized,TRBV30,TRBJ1-4,14,CAWDRGQLSEKLFF
-,TRBV5-1,TRBJ2-7,12,CASRSSSYEQYF
medium-sized,TRBV6-2/TRBV6-3,TRBJ2-3,14,CASSYVSGTDTQYF
medium-sized,TRBV15,TRBJ1-5,13,CATSSSRNQPQHF
-,TRBV27,TRBJ2-7,14,CASLAGGARYEQYF
medium-sized,TRBV19,TRBJ2-5,16,CATRRGTGVTQETQYF
medium-sized,TRBV24-1,TRBJ1-2,14,CATSDLPGGVGYTF
-,TRBV4-3,TRBJ1-1,14,CASSQDRGGTEAFF
-,TRBV5-4,TRBJ2-1,15,CASSPGSGDYNEQFF
-,TRBV20-1,TRBJ1-2,14,CSARDFGSNYGYTF
medium-sized,TRBV15,TRBJ2-7,18,CATSRFLGLAGALGEQYF